This T cell receptor beta chain appears in the sequencing data of a study of T cell responses to AZD1222 COVID-19 vaccine. The study, taken as a whole, reports: It was only after the peak T cell response that any repertoires were sampled.

V shed 4 bases and J shed 0 bases, with 13 bases lying between them. Germline CDR1 SGHRS, CDR2 YFSETQ. This CDR3 region has 16 residues. Data came from immunoSEQ multiplex PCR; TCRdb stores just in-frame clones and leaves some out. Here the sample spans around 44,000 clones, around 86% being singletons. As concerns this clone: Antigen unknown.

This sequence originates from an adult who received the AZD1222 COVID-19 vaccine. The sample in question was peripheral blood, obtained 28 days after the second AZD1222 dose. The chain uses TRBV5-1 and TRBJ1-4; D is possibly TRBD1 (6 bases). CDR3 residues: CASSRQESTTNEKLFF. DNA for the CDR3: TGCGCCAGCAGCCGACAGGAGTCGACAACTAATGAAAAACTGTTTTTT.